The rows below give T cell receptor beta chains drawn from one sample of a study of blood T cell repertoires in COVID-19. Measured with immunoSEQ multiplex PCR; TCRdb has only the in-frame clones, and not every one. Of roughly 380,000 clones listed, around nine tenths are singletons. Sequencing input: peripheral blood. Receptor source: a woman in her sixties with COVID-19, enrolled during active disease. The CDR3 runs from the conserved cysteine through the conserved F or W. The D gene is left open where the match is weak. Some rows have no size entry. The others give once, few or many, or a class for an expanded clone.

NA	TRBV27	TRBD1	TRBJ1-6	TGTGCCAGCGGAAGTACAGGGGTTGGGTCACCCCTCCACTTT	CASGSTGVGSPLHF
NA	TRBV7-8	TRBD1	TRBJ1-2	TGTGCCAGCAGCTGGGCCCCGGACAGGGAGATTAACTATGGCTACACCTTC	CASSWAPDREINYGYTF
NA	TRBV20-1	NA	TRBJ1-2	TGCAGTGCTCCCGGCCGGTCGGGATACACCTTC	CSAPGRSGYTF
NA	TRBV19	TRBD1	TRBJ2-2	TGTGCCAGTCGACAGGACAGGGGAGACACCGGGGAGCTGTTTTTT	CASRQDRGDTGELFF
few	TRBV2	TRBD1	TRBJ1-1	TGTGCCAGCTCATGGAGGACAGGGGAGACTGAAGCTTTCTTT	CASSWRTGETEAFF
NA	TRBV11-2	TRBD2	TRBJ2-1	TGTGCCAGCAGCTCAACTAGCGGGTCCTACAATGAGCAGTTCTTC	CASSSTSGSYNEQFF
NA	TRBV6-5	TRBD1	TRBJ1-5	TGTGCCAGCGGGGACAGTACCAATCAGCCCCAGCATTTT	CASGDSTNQPQHF
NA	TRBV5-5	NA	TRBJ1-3	TGTGCCAGCAGTTCCGGGACACAGTCGTGGGGAAACACCATATATTTT	CASSSGTQSWGNTIYF
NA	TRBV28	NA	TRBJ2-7	TGTGCCAGCAGTTCCCCCCCTAGGACAGTTTCCTACGAGCAGTACTTC	CASSSPPRTVSYEQYF
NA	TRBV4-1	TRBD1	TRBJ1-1	TGCGCCAGCAGCCAACTGAGCAGGGGGCCCACTGAAGCTTTCTTT	CASSQLSRGPTEAFF
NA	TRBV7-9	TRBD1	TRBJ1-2	TGTGCCAGCAGTTTATCTTACAGGGGTGACTATGGCTACACCTTC	CASSLSYRGDYGYTF
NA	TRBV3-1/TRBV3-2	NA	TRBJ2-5	TGTGCCAGCAGCCCCGCTGGCGGAGTGGAGACCCAGTACTTC	CASSPAGGVETQYF
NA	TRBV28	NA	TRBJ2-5	TGTGCCAGCAGTTCGGGTGGCCAAGAGACCCAGTACTTC	CASSSGGQETQYF
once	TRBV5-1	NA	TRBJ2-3	TGCGCCAGCAGCTTGGGAGGGCCAGATACGCAGTATTTT	CASSLGGPDTQYF
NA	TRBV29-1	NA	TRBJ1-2	TGCAGCGTTCAAGGAGGGGGTGGTGGCTACACCTTC	CSVQGGGGGYTF
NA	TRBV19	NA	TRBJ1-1	TGTGCCAGTAGTACCCACTCTGGTTGGGGCGCTGAAGCTTTCTTT	CASSTHSGWGAEAFF
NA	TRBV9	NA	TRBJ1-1	TGTGCCAGCACCCGTTCGGAGATCGACACTGAAGCTTTCTTT	CASTRSEIDTEAFF
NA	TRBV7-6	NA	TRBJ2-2	TGTGCCAGCCGCGGGCGGGGCGCGCTTAACACCGGGGAGCTGTTTTTT	CASRGRGALNTGELFF
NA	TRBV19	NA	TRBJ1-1	TGTGCCAGTAGTATGTGGGGGGGAAGAAACACTGAAGCTTTCTTT	CASSMWGGRNTEAFF
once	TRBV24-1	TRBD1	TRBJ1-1	TGTGCCACCAGTGACAACCGGGACAGCACTGAAGCTTTCTTT	CATSDNRDSTEAFF
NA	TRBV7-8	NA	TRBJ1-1	TGTGCCAGCAGCTTTCGGGAGAACACTGAAGCTTTCTTT	CASSFRENTEAFF
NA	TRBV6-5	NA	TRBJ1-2	TGTGCCAGCAGGGCCCGAGGGGGAAGCTATGGCTACACCTTC	CASRARGGSYGYTF
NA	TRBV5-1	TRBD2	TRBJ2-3	TGCGCCAGCAGCTTGGTGTTAGTTAGCGGGGGGGCTCAAGATACGCAGTATTTT	CASSLVLVSGGAQDTQYF
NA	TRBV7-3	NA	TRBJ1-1	TGTGCCAGCAGCTTAACGTTGGCTAGCTTGGCTTTCTTT	CASSLTLASLAFF
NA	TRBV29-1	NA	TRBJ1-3	TGCAGCGTTACTGGACAGATCTCTGGAAACACCATATATTTT	CSVTGQISGNTIYF
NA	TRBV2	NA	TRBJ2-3	TGTGCCAGCAGTGTCCTCCCAGGGGGCACAGATACGCAGTATTTT	CASSVLPGGTDTQYF
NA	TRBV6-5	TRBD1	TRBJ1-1	TGTGCCAGCAGTCTCCGGGACAGGGGAGGGACTGAAGCTTTCTTT	CASSLRDRGGTEAFF
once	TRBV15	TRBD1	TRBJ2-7	TGTGCCACCAGCAGACCGGGACAGGGGAGAAACGAGCAGTACTTC	CATSRPGQGRNEQYF
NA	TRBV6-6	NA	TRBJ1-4	TGTGCCAGCAGTTATTCGTTAGATGGTCTGTTTTTT	CASSYSLDGLFF
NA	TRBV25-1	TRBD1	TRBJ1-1	TGTGCCAGCAGTGAAATCGGGACAGTGAACACTGAAGCTTTCTTT	CASSEIGTVNTEAFF
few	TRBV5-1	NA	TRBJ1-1	TGCGCCAGCAGCTTGTCCCTTAACACTGAAGCTTTCTTT	CASSLSLNTEAFF
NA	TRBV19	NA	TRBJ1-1	TGTGCCAGTAGTCCTCCGGGGGGGCGTGAAGCTTTCTTT	CASSPPGGREAFF
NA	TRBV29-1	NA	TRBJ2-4	TGCAGCGTTGAACAGGGGTTGAAAAACATTCAGTACTTC	CSVEQGLKNIQYF
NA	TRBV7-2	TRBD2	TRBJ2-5	TGTGCCAGCAGCTTAGTGCGACTAGCGGGGGGGCCGAGGGAGACCCAGTACTTC	CASSLVRLAGGPRETQYF
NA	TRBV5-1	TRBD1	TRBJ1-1	TGCGCCAGCAGCACGGGGACAGCAAGGAACACTGAAGCTTTCTTT	CASSTGTARNTEAFF
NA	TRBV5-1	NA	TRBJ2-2	TGCGCCAGCAGCTTGGGACAGAACACCGGGGAGCTGTTTTTT	CASSLGQNTGELFF
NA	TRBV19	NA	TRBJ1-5	TGTGCCAGTAGTATGGACAGTAGCAATCAGCCCCAGCATTTT	CASSMDSSNQPQHF
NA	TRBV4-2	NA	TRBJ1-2	TGTGCCAGCAGCCAAGACAGGGGAGGGAACTATGGCTACACCTTC	CASSQDRGGNYGYTF
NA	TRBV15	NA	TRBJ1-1	TGTGCCACCAGCAGAGGCAGGAACACTGAAGCTTTCTTT	CATSRGRNTEAFF
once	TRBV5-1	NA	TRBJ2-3	TGCGCCAGCAGCCCCCCCACAGGGAGGGGGGATACGCAGTATTTT	CASSPPTGRGDTQYF
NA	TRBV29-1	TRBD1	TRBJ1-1	TGCAGCGTTGGGACAGGGTTTGACGCTGAAGCTTTCTTT	CSVGTGFDAEAFF
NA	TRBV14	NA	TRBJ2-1	TGTGCCAGCAGCCAAGATCGGCCGGGAAAGGCCTACAATGAGCAGTTCTTC	CASSQDRPGKAYNEQFF
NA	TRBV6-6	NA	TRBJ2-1	TGTGCCAGCATGAGGGGACTGGGAGACAATGAGCAGTTCTTC	CASMRGLGDNEQFF
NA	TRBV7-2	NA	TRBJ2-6	TGTGCCAGCAGGTACTCTGGGGCCAACGTCCTGACTTTC	CASRYSGANVLTF
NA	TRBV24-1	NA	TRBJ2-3	TGTGCCACCAGTGTTGGGGCCACAGATACGCAGTATTTT	CATSVGATDTQYF
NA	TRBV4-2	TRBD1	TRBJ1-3	TGTGCCAGCAGCCAACCAGGGGGCAGTCTGTCTGGAAACACCATATATTTT	CASSQPGGSLSGNTIYF
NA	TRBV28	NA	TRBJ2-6	TGTGCCAGCAGTTTAACTCTTACTGGGGCCAACGTCCTGACTTTC	CASSLTLTGANVLTF
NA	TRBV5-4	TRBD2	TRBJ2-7	TGTGCCAGCACCCAAAATCCGACTAGCGGGCGGGACGAGCAGTACTTC	CASTQNPTSGRDEQYF
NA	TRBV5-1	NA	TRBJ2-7	TGCGCCAGCAGCTTGGGGCAGAGGGTCTACGAGCAGTACTTC	CASSLGQRVYEQYF
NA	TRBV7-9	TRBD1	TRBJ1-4	TGTGCCAGCAGCAAGACAGGGGTGGGTGAAAAACTGTTTTTT	CASSKTGVGEKLFF